Detailed here is one TCR beta chain. Its binding antigen is unknown. Base qualities are not at hand, and no much larger clone is one base apart. These data come from a study of blood T cell repertoires in COVID-19 (dated by TCRdb to between 2020 and 2021). Study-wide context: Samples from collaborators originated in the United States, Italy and Spain and spanned both the acute and convalescent phases of COVID-19. The samples were drawn from two sources: the first 160 participants of the ongoing ImmuneRACE study, and over 950 subjects contributed by 6 global collaborators. HLA class I and class II types, where available, came from metadata supplied by the sample provider rather than from assay-based typing. The repertoires were released in a freely available public database intended as a resource for research on the immune response to SARS-CoV-2. The material from the prospective study consisted of cDNA or gDNA derived from T cells, B-cell-depleted T cells, or PBMCs. The dataset comprised deeply sampled blood TCRbeta repertoires from subjects exposed to, actively infected with, or recovered from COVID-19. A de-identified subject ID, COVID-19 status, age in years and sex were almost always included in the sample metadata.

Each collaborating institution followed its own protocols to collect whole blood in K2EDTA tubes. For TCRbeta analysis, collaborators shipped samples in one of three forms: frozen whole blood, isolated PBMCs, or DNA extracted from either of those sample types. TCRbeta CDR3 regions were amplified from genomic DNA by means of the immunoSEQ Assay, a bias-controlled multiplex PCR. The study's own analysis went as follows. Within the assay, amplification of reference gene primers was used to estimate how many nucleated cells each sample contained. To quantify the absolute abundance of each unique TCRbeta CDR3 rearrangement, sequence reads were collapsed and filtered. For each sample, productive Simpson clonality was calculated as the square root of Simpson's diversity index over productive rearrangements. TCRdb re-hosts the immuneACCESS table, in-frame sequences only. Its copies lack some clones; in the studies checked, an unresolved V gene accounts for under half of them, and the cause for the rest is not known. D and trimming were read from the DNA, whereas the V and J calls and clone size are those reported in that table. The sample has 150,000 or so clones on record, about 86% of them singletons. Of the sample, approximately 3.9% is held by the ten largest clones.

The germline V gene provides CDR1 MDHEN and CDR2 SYDVKM. Cut back by 8 bases and 8 bases, the V and J ends lie 10 bases apart. The CDR3 contains 11 residues, cysteine and phenylalanine counted. Only CDR3 DNA remains: 33 bases, in frame from the first base. Beyond this particular receptor, the publication reports: The amount of clinical and demographic metadata varied by source and participant and was provided uncurated.

The sequence came from a woman aged 60 to 75 with acute or convalescent COVID-19. This sequence uses TRBV28 and TRBJ1-5, with no confident D gene call. The sequenced sample consisted of peripheral blood. The CDR3 corresponds to CASSRVEPQHF. The nucleotide sequence reads TGTGCCAGCTCACGGGTGGAGCCCCAGCATTTT.